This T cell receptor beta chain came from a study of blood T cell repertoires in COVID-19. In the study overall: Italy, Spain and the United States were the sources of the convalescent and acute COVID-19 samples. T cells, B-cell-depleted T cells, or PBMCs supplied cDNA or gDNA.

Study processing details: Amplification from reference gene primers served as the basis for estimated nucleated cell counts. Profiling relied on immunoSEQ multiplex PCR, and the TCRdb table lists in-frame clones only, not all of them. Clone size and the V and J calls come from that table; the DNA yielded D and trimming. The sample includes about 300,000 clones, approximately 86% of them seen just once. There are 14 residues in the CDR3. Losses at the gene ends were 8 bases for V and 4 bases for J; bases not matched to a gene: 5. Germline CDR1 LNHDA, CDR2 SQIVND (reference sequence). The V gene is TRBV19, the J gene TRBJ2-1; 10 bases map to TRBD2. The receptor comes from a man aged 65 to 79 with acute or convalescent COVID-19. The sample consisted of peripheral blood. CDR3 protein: CASALAGPYNEQFF. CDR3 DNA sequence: TGTGCCAGTGCACTAGCGGGACCTTACAATGAGCAGTTCTTC.